This entry lists 2 T cell receptor beta chains sequenced from one sample in a study of cytomegalovirus exposure and HLA in healthy donors. PCR involved 60 Vbeta and 13 Jbeta primers. Here immunoSEQ multiplex PCR was the method, and the copy in TCRdb shows in-frame clones only, minus some. This table holds under 200,000 clones, roughly 80% found once. Source material: PBMCs. Receptors were obtained from a woman in her twenties or thirties in good health and CMV-seronegative.

This clone was seen more than once but under ten times. The V call is TRBV23-1, the J call TRBJ1-1, with TRBD1 identical over 7 bases. TRBV23-1 counts as an open reading frame of uncertain function. V shed 8 bases, J shed 5 bases, and the junction held 8 bases outside the gene matches. The CDR3 is 13 residues long. The CDR3 is CASVLTGRTEAFF. CDR3 DNA sequence: TGCGCCAGCGTATTGACAGGGAGGACTGAAGCTTTCTTT.

The chain has TRBV27 and TRBJ1-3; D call uncertain. The CDR3 loop spans 16 amino acids. Germline values: CDR1 MNHEY, CDR2 SMNVEV (reference sequence). The V end lost 6 bases, the J end lost 3 bases, and 18 bases lay between the germline ends. The CDR3 region is CASSRTAGSVGNTIYF. The CDR3 nucleotides are TGTGCCAGCAGCCGAACAGCTGGGTCCGTTGGAAACACCATATATTTT.